The sequence of this T cell receptor beta chain was determined in a study of blood T cell repertoires in COVID-19. Overall study context: Spain, Italy and the United States supplied samples that represented acute and convalescent COVID-19.

The V gene's germline CDR1 is MGHRA and CDR2 YSYEKL. The J segment lost 2 bases and the V segment lost 7 bases, leaving 4 bases of the junction unmatched. This CDR3 contains 14 residues. As originally analysed: Using reference gene primer amplification, nucleated cell counts were estimated. Sequencing was performed with immunoSEQ multiplex PCR; in TCRdb, only in-frame clones are kept and a portion is missing. V, J and clone size reflect that table, while D and trimming were determined from the DNA. The sample consists of about 32,000 clones, roughly 88% of them appearing once. The TCR originated in a woman aged 70-85 years with active COVID-19. Sequencing was carried out using peripheral blood. V is TRBV4-1 and J is TRBJ2-1; 8 nucleotides agree with TRBD1. The CDR3 loop reads CASTQGAAYNEQFF. DNA for the CDR3: TGCGCCAGCACTCAGGGGGCCGCCTACAATGAGCAGTTCTTC.